The TCR beta chain described here comes from a study of T cell repertoires in ileal Crohn's disease (dated by TCRdb to between 2019 and 2020). Background for the entire study: The median duration of disease was roughly eight years, and at the time of surgery 30% to 35% of patients were active smokers. All patients had surgery for a complication: stricturing disease in around 60% and penetrating disease in about 40%. Roughly half of the patients were given postoperative therapy, with under 13 receiving thiopurines and 15 to 20 receiving anti-TNF agents. Biopsies taken from the proximal margin of the surgical specimen made up the MI samples. Roughly 550 nanograms of biopsy DNA per sample were submitted for commercial TCRB immunosequencing. A prospective multicentre cohort supplied the 57 Crohn's disease patients whose TCR repertoires were analysed. The study was conducted in parallel with a multicentre cohort that was designed to identify predictors of early endoscopic recurrence following ileocolonic resection. A Rutgeerts score higher than i0 was the definition used for endoscopic postoperative recurrence. A total of roughly 170 mucosal samples from roughly 60 patients were sequenced, with samples obtained at several locations on the surgical specimen and at postoperative endoscopy.

According to the study, the label for this sample's time point signals: proximal margin of the surgical specimen (macroscopically non-inflamed). Adults with ileal or ileocolonic Crohn's disease for whom ileocolonic resection was indicated were considered eligible. Whole ileal mucosal biopsies were stored frozen at -80°C before DNA extraction. A TRizol-based method was used to extract genomic DNA from the frozen whole biopsies, and the DNA was quantified with a NanoDrop 2000 spectrophotometer. CDR1 SNHLY and CDR2 FYNNEI were looked up in the germline V gene. The CDR3, from cysteine to phenylalanine, totals 15 residues. This entry keeps only the CDR3 DNA: 45 bases, framed from base 1. For this chain, trimming is 6 bases at the V end and 2 bases at the J end, and the number of junction bases without a gene match is 9. About this clone itself: Its antigen target is currently unknown. Base quality data are lacking; no much larger clone is found one base away.

General study outcomes and caveats: Compared with CD4 T cells, sorted CD8 T cells contained more high-frequency clones, which suggests that the mucosal expansions were mostly CD8. A significantly higher proportion of clonal expansions was observed in active smokers at surgery than in non-smokers (about 25% vs 20%, p=0.02). Only a subgroup of patients, of unstated size, had their mucosal CD4 and CD8 T cells sorted and sequenced. Endoscopic recurrence was found to be associated with higher high-frequency clone percentages at surgery, and recurrence was observed in all patients with clonality above 26.8% (18/57).

The library was generated by the immunoSEQ multiplex PCR assay. Adaptive Biotechnology amplified CDR3 regions from genomic DNA with a two-step multiplex PCR that controlled for amplification bias. Primers for every V and J gene segment were used in the first PCR, and barcodes and Illumina adapters were added in the second PCR. CDR3 libraries were sequenced using an Illumina instrument. In the source study's methods: Analysis combined the vendor-provided pipelines with custom analysis of raw data in R/Bioconductor under R version 3.3.0. Clonality, ranging from 0 to 1, was calculated as the inverse of the normalised Shannon entropy of all productive clones. High-frequency clones were defined as the share of the repertoire taken up by the top 100 clones, keeping only clones that passed a 95% confidence test. Overlap between samples was measured with the Morisita-Horn index, while repertoire diversity was measured with the Simpson index. Entries here come from immuneACCESS through TCRdb and include only in-frame sequences with V and J called. Some clones fail to appear in such tables; in the studies checked, an unresolved V gene covers under half of the shortfall, and the cause of the remainder is unknown. For V, J and clone size, that table is used; D and trimming come from the DNA. This sample is represented by about 7,200 clones; roughly 81% of them were singletons. In total, the top ten clones hold around 10% of the sample.

Sequenced input: ileal tissue. The V and J segments used are TRBV2 and TRBJ1-2, and 7 junction bases match TRBD1. The sequence came from an adult with Crohn's disease. This receptor carries the CDR3 CASSPTGSSNYGYTF. The DNA sequence reads TGTGCCAGCAGCCCGACAGGGTCATCAAACTATGGCTACACCTTC.